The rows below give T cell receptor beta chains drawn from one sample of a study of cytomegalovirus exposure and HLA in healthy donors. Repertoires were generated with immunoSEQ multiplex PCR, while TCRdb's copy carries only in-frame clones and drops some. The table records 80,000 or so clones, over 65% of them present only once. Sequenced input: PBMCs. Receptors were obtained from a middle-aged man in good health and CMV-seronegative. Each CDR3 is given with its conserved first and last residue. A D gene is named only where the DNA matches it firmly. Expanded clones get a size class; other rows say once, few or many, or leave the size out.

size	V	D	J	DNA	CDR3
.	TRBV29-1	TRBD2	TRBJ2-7	TGCAGCGTTTCGAGCGGGAATGGAAACGAGCAGTACTTC	CSVSSGNGNEQYF
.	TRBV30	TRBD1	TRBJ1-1	TGTGCCTGGCGGTACAGGGGGCTTACTGAAGCTTTCTTT	CAWRYRGLTEAFF
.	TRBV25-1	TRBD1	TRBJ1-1	TGTGCCAGCAGTGAATCCGGACAGGGGGCTTGGACTGAAGCTTTCTTT	CASSESGQGAWTEAFF
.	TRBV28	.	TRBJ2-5	TGTGCCAGCAGGGCCTCGGACAAGGCTATGTACTTC	CASRASDKAMYF
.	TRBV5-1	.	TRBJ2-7	TGCGCCAGCAGCTTGGAGGGCAGGGCCTACGAGCAGTACTTC	CASSLEGRAYEQYF
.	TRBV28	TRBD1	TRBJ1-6	TGTGCCAGCAGTTTGAACAGGGGTCTGAATTCACCCCTCCACTTT	CASSLNRGLNSPLHF
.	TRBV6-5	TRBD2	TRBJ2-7	TGTGCCAGCAGTTACTCAGGGACTAGCGGGAGTATACAGCAGTACTTC	CASSYSGTSGSIQQYF
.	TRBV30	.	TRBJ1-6	TGTGCCTGGAGCCTCCATCGGGGTAATAATTCACCCCTCCACTTT	CAWSLHRGNNSPLHF
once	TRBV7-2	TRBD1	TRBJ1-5	TGTGCCAGCAGCCCCAGGACAGGGGGGGGGAGCAATCAGCCCCAGCATTTT	CASSPRTGGGSNQPQHF
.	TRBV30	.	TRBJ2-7	TGTGCCTGGGATGAGGGCATCCTCTCCTACGAGCAGTACTTC	CAWDEGILSYEQYF
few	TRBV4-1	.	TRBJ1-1	TGCGCCAGCTCCCTCAGGGTTGGCACTGAAGCTTTCTTT	CASSLRVGTEAFF
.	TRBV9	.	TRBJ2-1	TGTGCCAGCAGCGTAGAGCAGGCAGCCTACAATGAGCAGTTCTTC	CASSVEQAAYNEQFF
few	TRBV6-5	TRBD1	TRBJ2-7	TGTGCCAGCAACGATCCTAGGACAGGGACCTACGAGCAGTACTTC	CASNDPRTGTYEQYF
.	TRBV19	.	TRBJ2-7	TGTGCCAGTAGCCTTAAGGGGGAATTTCCCTACGAGCAGTACTTC	CASSLKGEFPYEQYF
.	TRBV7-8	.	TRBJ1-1	TGTGCCAGCAGCCGGGGTGGGGGGACGGGAACTGAAGCTTTCTTT	CASSRGGGTGTEAFF
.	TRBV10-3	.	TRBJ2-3	TGTGCCATCAGTGTGACTAGTTTCGATACGCAGTATTTT	CAISVTSFDTQYF
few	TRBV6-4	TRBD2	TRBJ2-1	TGTGCCAGCAGTGTGGGTAGCGGGAGTGGGAACAATGAGCAGTTCTTC	CASSVGSGSGNNEQFF
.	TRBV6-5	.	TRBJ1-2	TGTGCCAGCAGTTCCCAAGGGGGCTATGGCTACACCTTC	CASSSQGGYGYTF
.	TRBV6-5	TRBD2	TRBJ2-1	TGTGCCAGCAGCCCCGGGACTAGCGGGAGCAATGAGCAGTTCTTC	CASSPGTSGSNEQFF
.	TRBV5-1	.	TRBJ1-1	TGCGCCAGCAGCTTGGAGTTACAGGGCGGAATCATGAACACTGAAGCTTTCTTT	CASSLELQGGIMNTEAFF
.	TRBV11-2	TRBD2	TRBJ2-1	TGTGCCAGCAGCTTATGGCGGGAGGGCCGCAATGAGCAGTTCTTC	CASSLWREGRNEQFF
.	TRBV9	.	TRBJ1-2	TGTGCCAGCAGCGTAGACCCGGGGGGGGTAGCTAACTATGGCTACACCTTC	CASSVDPGGVANYGYTF
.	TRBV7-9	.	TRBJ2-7	TGTGCCAGCAGCCAGACAGGCTCCCCTACCTACGAGCAGTACTTC	CASSQTGSPTYEQYF
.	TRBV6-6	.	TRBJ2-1	TGTGCCAGCAGTCCGGGCCTGAGAAGGGAGCACAATGAGCAGTTCTTC	CASSPGLRREHNEQFF
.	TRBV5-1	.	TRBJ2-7	TGCGCCAGCACCGAGGCGGAAAGCTCCTACGAGCAGTACTTC	CASTEAESSYEQYF
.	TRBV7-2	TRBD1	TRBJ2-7	TGTGCCAGCAGCTCAGGACAGGGCCGGTACGAGCAGTACTTC	CASSSGQGRYEQYF
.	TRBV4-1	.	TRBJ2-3	TGCGCCAGCAGCCAAGAATACGGAGCTAGCACAGATACGCAGTATTTT	CASSQEYGASTDTQYF
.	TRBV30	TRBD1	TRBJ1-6	TGTGCCTGGAGTCCATCGGGACAGGGGCTACCCCTCCACTTT	CAWSPSGQGLPLHF
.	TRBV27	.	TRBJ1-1	TGTGCCAGCAGTTTGGGGCGGTTCACTGAAGCTTTCTTT	CASSLGRFTEAFF
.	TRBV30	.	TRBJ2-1	TGTGCCTGGGGAATCAGCGATGAGCAGTTCTTC	CAWGISDEQFF